Below are 22 T cell receptor beta chains sequenced from a single sample in a study of shared clonotypes between healthy human individuals. Sequencing was performed with immunoSEQ multiplex PCR; in TCRdb, only in-frame clones are kept and a portion is missing. Among roughly 2.5 million clones listed, around nine tenths were seen once. The sequenced sample was naive CD4+ T cells sorted from blood. The subset denotes: CD45RA+ positively selected. The receptors here all came from a man aged 18 to 29 in good health.

This CDR3 reads CASSPTGQGGEQYF. The CDR3 bases are TGTGCCAGCTCACCGACTGGACAGGGCGGCGAGCAGTACTTC. The chain uses TRBV18 and TRBJ2-7, with 8 nucleotides matching TRBD1. CDR1 is KGHSH, CDR2 LQKENI, per germline. The CDR3 is 14 amino acids. The ends lost 3 bases at V and 6 bases at J; junction bases unmatched: 7.

The chain carries TRBV5-8 and TRBJ2-7; TRBD1 matches 8 bases. Germline-derived CDR1 and CDR2 are SGHTS and YDEGEE. The CDR3 has 14 amino acids. V was clipped by 4 bases and J by 1 base; unmatched bases: 4. CDR3 in amino acids: CASSPRTGSYEQYF. The CDR3 DNA reads as TGTGCCAGCAGCCCTCGGACAGGGTCCTACGAGCAGTACTTC. Based on the CDR3 plus reference TRBV5-8 and TRBJ2-7, the full variable domain is EAGVTQSPTHLIKTRGQQATLRCSPISGHTSVYWYQQALGLGLQFLLWYDEGEERNRGNFPPRFSGRQFPNYSSELNVNALELEDSALYLCASSPRTGSYEQYFGPGTRLTVT.

The V call is TRBV9, the J call TRBJ1-1; 8 bases fit TRBD1. This CDR3 contains 14 residues. Per the germline V gene, CDR1 is SGDLS and CDR2 is YYNGEE. V shed 4 bases and J 5 bases; nucleotides not matched to a gene: 7. The CDR3 reads CASSLDRGDTEAFF. As DNA, the CDR3 is TGTGCCAGCAGCCTCGACAGGGGTGATACTGAAGCTTTCTTT.

The rearrangement links TRBV7-2 to TRBJ2-5; unclear D gene. The CDR3 spans 14 residues. V shed 4 bases and J shed 4 bases, with 13 bases lying between them. CDR1 and CDR2 from the germline V gene are SGHTA and FQGNSA. Written as DNA, the CDR3 is TGTGCCAGCAGCTCCATCAAGCCCGGAGAGACCCAGTACTTC. This sequence encodes CASSSIKPGETQYF.

The chain uses TRBV11-1 and TRBJ2-7, with TRBD2 matching over 7 bases. This CDR3 contains 15 residues. The J segment lost 0 bases and the V segment lost 4 bases, leaving 6 bases of the junction unmatched. Germline-derived CDR1 and CDR2 are SGHAT and FQDESV (reference sequence). The CDR3 coding sequence is TGTGCCAGCAGCTCGGGGGGTAAAAGCTCCTACGAGCAGTACTTC. Translation: CASSSGGKSSYEQYF.

The chain employs TRBV7-2 and TRBJ2-3; possibly TRBD1 for D (6 bases). Trimming stripped 5 bases from V and 3 bases from J, with 12 bases between. Germline CDR1 SGHTA, CDR2 FQGNSA. The CDR3 is 14 residues long. The chain's CDR3 is CASSIGQGTDTQYF. CDR3 DNA: TGTGCCAGCAGCATTGGTCAGGGGACAGATACGCAGTATTTT.

To note about this clone: The identical CDR3 is also encoded by other nucleotide sequences in the sample. The chain is built from TRBV10-3 and TRBJ2-1, with D possibly called TRBD1 or TRBD2 (6 bases each). Germline CDR1 reads ENHRY; CDR2 reads SYGVKD. The CDR3 extends over 15 amino acids. Trimming took 0 bases from V and 3 from J, leaving 9 bases between them. CDR3 amino acids: CAISESGGSYNEQFF. CDR3 DNA: TGTGCCATCAGTGAGTCAGGGGGGAGCTACAATGAGCAGTTCTTC.

The chain recombines TRBV4-3 with TRBJ2-2; weak D call: TRBD1 (5 bases). The CDR3 loop spans 14 amino acids. The V end lost 0 bases, the J end lost 4 bases, and 6 bases lay between the germline ends. Germline CDR1 is LGHNA and CDR2 is YSLEER. CDR3 bases: TGCGCCAGCAGCCAAGAAAGGGGCACCGGGGAGCTGTTTTTT. Translating it yields CASSQERGTGELFF.

This clone was picked up a small number of times. Other DNA sequences in this specimen translate into the identical CDR3. The genes are TRBV27 and TRBJ1-1; the D is unclear. Germline CDR1 MNHEY, CDR2 SMNVEV (reference sequence). This CDR3 is built from 12 residues. V gave up 6 bases and J gave up 2 bases, with 7 bases separating them. The CDR3 region is CASRGLNTEAFF. The CDR3 coding sequence is TGTGCCAGCAGAGGACTTAACACTGAAGCTTTCTTT.

The rearrangement uses TRBV30 and TRBJ2-2; D possibly corresponds to TRBD2 (5 bases). Germline V gene sequence: CDR1 GTSNPN, CDR2 SVGIG (reference sequence). V was pared by 0 bases and J by 0 bases, with 8 bases between. The CDR3 extends over 15 amino acids. CDR3 in DNA: TGTGCCTGGAGTGTCGGCGGGCCGAACACCGGGGAGCTGTTTTTT. This codes for CAWSVGGPNTGELFF.

The CDR3 here is CASSRTGVKNIQYF. The CDR3 region has the DNA TGTGCCAGCAGCCGAACAGGGGTTAAAAACATTCAGTACTTC. The V gene is TRBV6-5, the J gene TRBJ2-4; 7 bases agree with TRBD1. Germline CDR1 is MNHEY and CDR2 is SVGAGI. V was pared by 6 bases and J by 4 bases, with 6 bases of the junction left unmatched. The CDR3 contains 14 residues.

This chain links TRBV7-9 with TRBJ2-5, with TRBD1 matching over 11 bases. The CDR3 runs 14 residues. Germline V lookup: CDR1 SEHNR, CDR2 FQNEAQ (reference sequence). Trimming cost V 4 bases and J 7 bases; bases outside gene matches: 5. CDR3 amino acids: CASSWGQGEGTQYF. The CDR3 region has the DNA TGTGCCAGCAGCTGGGGACAGGGGGAAGGGACCCAGTACTTC.

Concerning this clone itself: The sample carries other DNA sequences with the same CDR3. The chain employs TRBV9 and TRBJ2-5; TRBD1 is a possible D gene (5 bases). The V gene lost 5 bases and the J gene lost 2 bases, with 10 bases spanning the gap. In germline, CDR1 is SGDLS, CDR2 YYNGEE. CDR3 length: 13 amino acids. The CDR3 bases are TGTGCCAGCAGTCTCGGACAACAAGAGACCCAGTACTTC. The encoded protein is CASSLGQQETQYF.

The chain carries TRBV30 and TRBJ1-1; D may be TRBD1 (5 bases). Germline V gene data show CDR1 as GTSNPN and CDR2 as SVGIG (reference sequence). The V end was cut by 3 bases, the J end by 8 bases, with 10 bases between. This CDR3 is built from 11 residues. Here the CDR3 reads CAWSLGVEAFF. The CDR3 DNA follows: TGTGCCTGGAGCCTGGGGGTGGAAGCTTTCTTT.

About this clone: This specimen includes other DNA sequences encoding the same CDR3. V is TRBV7-2 and J is TRBJ2-6, with 10 nucleotides matching TRBD2. Germline lookup yields CDR1 SGHTA and CDR2 FQGNSA. This CDR3 spans 16 amino acids. V shed 2 bases and J 2 bases; nucleotides not matched to a gene: 0. The CDR3 reads CASSLSGGAGANVLTF. The CDR3 DNA is TGTGCCAGCAGCTTAAGCGGGGGGGCTGGGGCCAACGTCCTGACTTTC.

This clone has just a few counts. The chain links TRBV7-6 to TRBJ2-7, with TRBD1 matching 9 bases. The V segment lost 5 bases and the J segment 2 bases; nucleotides outside the gene matches: 7. From germline, CDR1 is SGHVS and CDR2 FNYEAQ. The CDR3 extends over 15 amino acids. The CDR3 sequence is CASSDPRQGAYEQYF. CDR3 nucleotides: TGTGCCAGCAGCGACCCAAGACAGGGGGCCTACGAGCAGTACTTC. The entire variable domain, with the rest obtained from reference TRBV7-6 and TRBJ2-7, is as follows: GAGVSQSPRYKVTKRGQDVALRCDPISGHVSLYWYRQALGQGPEFLTYFNYEAQQDKSGLPNDRFSAERPEGSISTLTIQRTEQRDSAMYRCASSDPRQGAYEQYFGPGTRLTVT.

The chain carries TRBV14 and TRBJ2-4; 11 nucleotides line up with TRBD1. Losses at the gene ends were 1 base for V and 2 bases for J; bases not matched to a gene: 4. The CDR3 runs 17 residues. Germline lookup yields CDR1 SGHDN and CDR2 FVKESK. CDR3 DNA sequence: TGTGCCAGCAGCCAAGGGACAGGGGGCGTTTCCAAAAACATTCAGTACTTC. Amino acids: CASSQGTGGVSKNIQYF.

This clone occurred once. Other DNA sequences in the sample encode the same CDR3. The gene calls are TRBV2 and TRBJ2-5; unclear D gene. Between the trimmed V and J ends, which lost 6 bases and 1 base, there was a span of 9 bases. Germline V gives CDR1 SNHLY, CDR2 FYNNEI. The CDR3 is made up of 13 amino acids. This CDR3 reads CASSGRIQETQYF. CDR3 DNA: TGTGCCAGCAGCGGACGGATCCAAGAGACCCAGTACTTC.

The chain couples TRBV5-4 to TRBJ1-2; no definite D call. Trimming shortened V by 4 bases and J by 7 bases, and 20 bases separated the two germline ends. Germline CDR1 and CDR2: SGHNT and YYREEE (reference sequence). This CDR3 is built from 15 residues. The CDR3, as DNA: TGTGCCAGCAGCCCCATCGACACGGGCTACGGTGGCTACACCTTC. Translated, it gives CASSPIDTGYGGYTF.

V is TRBV7-9 and J is TRBJ2-5; D is undetermined. The germline V and J ends were trimmed by 4 bases and 1 base, with 16 bases remaining between them. In germline, CDR1 is SEHNR, CDR2 FQNEAQ (reference sequence). This CDR3 has 16 residues. The CDR3 DNA follows: TGTGCCAGCAGCTCCCGAAATTACTACGCCCAAGAGACCCAGTACTTC. Encoded protein: CASSSRNYYAQETQYF.

This chain joins TRBV11-2 and TRBJ2-5, with D perhaps assigned TRBD1 or TRBD2 (5 bases each). The assigned J gene may be wrong: the sequence end matches TRBJ2-7 better. The germline V gene has CDR1 SGHAT and CDR2 FQNNGV. This CDR3 contains 15 residues. This chain's CDR3 is CASSLRGERTYEQYF. Here the CDR3 DNA reads TGTGCCAGCAGCTTAAGAGGGGAGAGAACCTACGAGCAGTACTTC.

The V gene is TRBV18, the J gene TRBJ1-2, with D perhaps matching TRBD1 (6 bases). The CDR3 is 14 residues long. Trimming pared 3 bases from V and 1 base from J, leaving 9 bases between. CDR1 and CDR2 from the germline V gene are KGHSH and LQKENI. The CDR3 is CASSPKGDNYGYTF. As DNA, the CDR3 is TGTGCCAGCTCACCTAAGGGGGATAACTATGGCTACACCTTC.